These T cell receptor beta chains were read from a single sample in a study of T cells after posttransplantation cyclophosphamide. The repertoire was sequenced with immunoSEQ multiplex PCR; TCRdb's copy has only in-frame clones and lacks some. The sample was found to contain over 20,000 clones, and every one recurs. The sample was PBMCs. Receptor source: a man in his fifties in good health, CMV-negative, and a related stem cell transplant donor. Each CDR3 is given with its conserved first and last residue. A D gene is named only where the DNA matches it firmly.

J gene: TRBJ1-2; V gene: TRBV5-1; D gene: TRBD1; CDR3 protein: CASSLGGQGTGGYTF
J gene: TRBJ2-1; V gene: TRBV2; D gene: TRBD2; CDR3 protein: CASSEGLAGVNEQFF
J gene: TRBJ2-1; V gene: TRBV5-1; D gene: TRBD2; CDR3 protein: CASSALASGAYNEQFF
J gene: TRBJ1-4; V gene: TRBV11-3; D gene: .; CDR3 protein: CASSHRKRSNEKLFF
J gene: TRBJ2-5; V gene: TRBV19; D gene: TRBD1; CDR3 protein: CASRAIDRVQETQYF
J gene: TRBJ2-7; V gene: TRBV7-6; D gene: .; CDR3 protein: CASSLVTGFDEQYF
J gene: TRBJ1-2; V gene: TRBV10-3; D gene: TRBD1; CDR3 protein: CAISDRTGPPGTYGYTF
J gene: TRBJ2-7; V gene: TRBV5-1; D gene: TRBD1; CDR3 protein: CASSKPQGDLYEQYF
J gene: .; V gene: TRBV30; D gene: TRBD1; CDR3 protein: CAARDRPYEQYF
J gene: .; V gene: TRBV29-1; D gene: .; CDR3 protein: CSVEPRAGSYEQYF
J gene: TRBJ2-3; V gene: TRBV5-1; D gene: TRBD1; CDR3 protein: CASSLGDRATDTQYF
J gene: TRBJ1-2; V gene: TRBV5-1; D gene: .; CDR3 protein: CASSSSSVDYGYTF
J gene: TRBJ2-3; V gene: TRBV27; D gene: TRBD2; CDR3 protein: CASKLAGGDTQYF